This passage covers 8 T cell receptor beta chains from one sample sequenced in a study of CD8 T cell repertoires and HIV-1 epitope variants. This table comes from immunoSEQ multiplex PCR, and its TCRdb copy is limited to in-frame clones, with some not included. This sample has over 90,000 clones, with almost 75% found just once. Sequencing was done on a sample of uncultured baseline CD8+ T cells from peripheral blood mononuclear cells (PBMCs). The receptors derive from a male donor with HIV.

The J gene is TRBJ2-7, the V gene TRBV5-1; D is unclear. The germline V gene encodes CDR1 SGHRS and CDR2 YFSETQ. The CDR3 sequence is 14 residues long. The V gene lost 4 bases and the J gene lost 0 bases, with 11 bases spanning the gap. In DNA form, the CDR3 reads TGCGCCAGCAGCCACGGACCGACCTCCTACGAGCAGTACTTC. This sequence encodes CASSHGPTSYEQYF.

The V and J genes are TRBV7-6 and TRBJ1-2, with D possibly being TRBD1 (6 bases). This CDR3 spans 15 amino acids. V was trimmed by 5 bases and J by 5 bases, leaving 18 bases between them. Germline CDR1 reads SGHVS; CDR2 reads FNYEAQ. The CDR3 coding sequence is TGTGCCAGCAGCCCCCGGCCAACGGGGGCATATGGCTACACCTTC. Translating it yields CASSPRPTGAYGYTF. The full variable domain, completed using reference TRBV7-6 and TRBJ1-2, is GAGVSQSPRYKVTKRGQDVALRCDPISGHVSLYWYRQALGQGPEFLTYFNYEAQQDKSGLPNDRFSAERPEGSISTLTIQRTEQRDSAMYRCASSPRPTGAYGYTFGSGTRLTVV.

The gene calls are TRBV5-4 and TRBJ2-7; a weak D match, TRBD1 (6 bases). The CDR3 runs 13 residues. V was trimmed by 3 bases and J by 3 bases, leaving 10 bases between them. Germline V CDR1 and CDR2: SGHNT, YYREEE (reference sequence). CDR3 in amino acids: CASSSGQSYEQYF. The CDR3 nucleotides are TGTGCCAGCAGCTCAGGACAGAGCTACGAGCAGTACTTC.

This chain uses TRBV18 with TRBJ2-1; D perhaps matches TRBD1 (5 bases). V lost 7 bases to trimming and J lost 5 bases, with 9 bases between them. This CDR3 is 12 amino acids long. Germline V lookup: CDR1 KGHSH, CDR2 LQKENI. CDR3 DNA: TGTGCCAGCTGGGGCGGAAACAATGAGCAGTTCTTC. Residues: CASWGGNNEQFF.

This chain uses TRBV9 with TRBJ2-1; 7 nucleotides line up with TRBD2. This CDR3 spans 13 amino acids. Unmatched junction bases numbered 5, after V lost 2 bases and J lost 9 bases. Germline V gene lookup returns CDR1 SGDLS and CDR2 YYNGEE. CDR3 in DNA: TGTGCCAGCAGCGTGGCGGGGGATGCTGAGCAGTTCTTC. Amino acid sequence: CASSVAGDAEQFF.

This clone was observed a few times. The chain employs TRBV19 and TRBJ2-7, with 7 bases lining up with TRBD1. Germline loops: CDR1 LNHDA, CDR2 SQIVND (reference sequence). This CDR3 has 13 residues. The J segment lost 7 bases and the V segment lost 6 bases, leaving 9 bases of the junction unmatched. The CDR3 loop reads CASSKEGAWEQYF. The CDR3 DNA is TGTGCCAGTAGCAAAGAGGGGGCTTGGGAGCAGTACTTC.

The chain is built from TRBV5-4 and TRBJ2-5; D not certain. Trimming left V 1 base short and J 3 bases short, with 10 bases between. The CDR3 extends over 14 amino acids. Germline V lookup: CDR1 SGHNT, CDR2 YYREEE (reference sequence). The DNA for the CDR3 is TGTGCCAGCAGCTTGCAGCTAGGGAAAGAGACCCAGTACTTC. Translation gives CASSLQLGKETQYF.

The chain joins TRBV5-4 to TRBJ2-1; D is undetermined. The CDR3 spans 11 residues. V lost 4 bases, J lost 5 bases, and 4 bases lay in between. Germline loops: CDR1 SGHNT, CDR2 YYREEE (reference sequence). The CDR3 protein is CASSANNEQFF. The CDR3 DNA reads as TGTGCCAGCAGCGCGAACAATGAGCAGTTCTTC.